Sequencing of this T cell receptor beta chain was carried out in a study of graft-versus-host responses after intestinal transplantation. At the level of the study: The recipients all started with anti-thymocyte globulin induction and then took tacrolimus and steroids for 3 to 4 years. Whole-study findings and limits: GvH clones were found in recipient marrow; some appeared first in ileum or blood. Peak circulating GvH clone levels were associated with early post-transplant HvG declines.

V lost 2 bases, J lost 3 bases, and 4 bases lay in between. CDR1 is SGHAT and CDR2 is FQNNGV in the germline V gene. The CDR3 contains 12 residues. Clones were sequenced by immunoSEQ multiplex PCR, and TCRdb holds only the in-frame ones, with some missing. This table holds about 27,000 clones, over 90% found once. Concerning this clone: Its target is not known.

Sequences were derived from PBMCs, sampled 18 days after transplant. This TCR came from a human patient who received an intestinal transplant, so some T cells may come from the graft donor. The rearrangement links TRBV11-2 to TRBJ1-1; D gene uncertain. CDR3 sequence reads: CASSLRDTEAFF. The CDR3 region has the DNA TGTGCCAGCAGCTTACGAGACACTGAAGCTTTCTTT. Full variable domain (outside the CDR3, taken from reference TRBV11-2 and TRBJ1-1): EAGVAQSPRYKIIEKRQSVAFWCNPISGHATLYWYQQILGQGPKLLIQFQNNGVVDDSQLPKDRFSAERLKGVDSTLKIQPAKLEDSAVYLCASSLRDTEAFFGQGTRLTVV.